This T cell receptor (beta chain) appears in the sequencing data of a study of regulatory T cells in long-lasting Graves disease (dated by TCRdb to 2020 to 2022). Study-wide context: Persistent Graves' disease was defined as antithyroid drug treatment for over 5 years with persistently positive TSH receptor autoantibodies. Patients with persistent Graves' disease were compared with patients with newly diagnosed Graves' disease using TCR sequencing and RNA sequencing of peripheral blood. The study was conducted in China and was registered as a clinical trial. A total of 33 samples underwent TCR sequencing, from about 13 patients with persistent Graves' disease and 20 patients with newly diagnosed Graves' disease. In the clinical cohort, patients with persistent Graves' disease had used antithyroid drugs for an average of around 10 years.

Libraries were built with multiplex PCR. The sequencer was an Illumina HiSeq 4000. CDR3 regions were amplified by Arm-PCR with iRepertoire HTBI primers to construct TCR beta libraries. Before sequencing, the PCR products underwent gel purification. The original methods were these. A total of around 66 TRBV and under 15 TRBJ segments were identified across samples and were used for gene usage analysis of CDR3 amino acid clonotypes. COPE and FqMerger were used to merge the filtered high-quality paired reads into contigs. BLAST was used to align contigs to IMGT TRBV, TRBD and TRBJ reference genes, and CDR3 was defined according to IMGT. Any clonotype with a frequency above 0.1% was counted as a highly expanded clone. Shannon entropy was used to measure repertoire diversity, and the Gini coefficient was used to measure V-J evenness. Public clonotypes were defined as clonotypes shared by more than one individual. TCRdb handled the public reads itself, with Q25 trimming in fastp and clone calling in MiXCR, and kept productive beta chains. One record per CDR3 amino acid sequence lists the most common genes and DNA. TCRdb, rather than the study authors, made the V and J calls. In this sample the table shows more than 650,000 distinct CDR3 sequences, 25% to 35% of which occur a single time. The ten most abundant clones make up 42% of the sample.

Findings and caveats that apply to the study as a whole: Sequencing and analysis were limited to the TCR beta chain. The authors acknowledged the small sample size as a limitation that may reduce accuracy. Peripheral blood alone was examined, since thyroid tissue, which constituted the primary lesion, could not be accessed. Persistent Graves' disease patients showed lower TCR Shannon entropy and fewer highly expanded clones than newly diagnosed patients, suggesting clonal expansion. A larger number of public clonotypes was shared among persistent patients (around 3,000) than among newly diagnosed patients (roughly 970). Persistent disease showed preferential use of TRBV28, TRBJ1-2 and TRBJ2-5, whereas newly diagnosed disease favored TRBV20-1 and TRBJ2-1.

Taken from the germline V gene, the CDR1 and CDR2 loops are MNHNS and SASEGT. The CDR3 contains 13 residues, cysteine and phenylalanine counted. The kept DNA is CDR3 alone, 39 bases in frame from the first base. V and J are truncated by 6 bases and 1 base respectively, leaving an intervening sequence of 7 bases. The label giving this sample's time point can be read as: persistent/refractory GD, antithyroid drugs over 5 years with positive TRAb. For both TCR sequencing and RNA sequencing, RNA was extracted from PBMCs using TRIzol. The diagnosis of Graves' disease was made according to American Thyroid Association guidelines. Patients were recruited from an endocrinology department in Xi'an, China. From each patient, nine milliliters of peripheral blood was collected into an EDTA anticoagulant tube. PBMCs were isolated by Ficoll Paque Plus density gradient separation without further T cell sorting. An Agilent 2100 Bioanalyzer and agarose gel were used to check RNA quality, and a NanoDrop 2000 was used to measure RNA concentration.

Concerning this clonotype: Its antigen is not yet known. No much larger clone exists at a distance of one base, and base qualities are not known.

The rearranged segments are TRBV6-1 and TRBJ1-3, with no D gene named confidently. The sequence was obtained from a female donor with Graves disease. The source material was peripheral blood mononuclear cells (PBMCs), sampled when the disease was refractory, from a patient treated with antithyroid drugs. CDR3 protein: CASSHRSGNTIYF. The bases read TGTGCCAGCAGCCACAGATCTGGAAACACCATATATTTT.